In its sample, the clone carrying this TCR beta chain was seen many times. Its antigen is not known. This record belongs to a study of T-cell reconstitution after alpha-beta-depleted transplantation in children. TCRbeta library preparation incorporated unique molecular identifiers. In TCRdb, the PCR reads were re-called with MiXCR into one record per CDR3 protein. Counted here are some 550,000 distinct CDR3 sequences, under 30% occurring once; the ten biggest clones make up 12% to 15%. Study-wide results and caveats: TCRbeta diversity was high at day 60 in some patients (a result of surviving recipient T cells and thymic progenitors).

Sequencing was performed on PBMCs, mostly from graft donor cells, taken 360 days after TCRalphabeta/CD19-depleted stem cell transplant. The TCR was taken from a boy under two years old who had a stem cell transplant for acute myeloid leukemia, so the T cells may come from the graft donor.

CDR3 amino acids: CSVGPGEETQYF. The CDR3 DNA sequence: TGCAGCGTGGGCCCTGGGGAAGAGACCCAGTACTTC. J is TRBJ2-5 and V is TRBV29-1, with unresolved D. CDR3 size: 12 residues. Germline loops: CDR1 SQVTM, CDR2 ANQGSEA. V was trimmed by 6 bases and J by 3 bases, leaving 11 bases between them.